This T cell receptor (beta chain) was found in a study of Ad26.COV2.S vaccination and SARS-CoV-2 variants. At the level of the study: Donor was one of the participants in the Ad26.COV2.S arm of the COV1001 trial. Administration of Ad26.COV2.S was intramuscular, either once or twice 56 days apart.

Specified treatment: roughly 19 received Ad26.COV2.S at low or high dose, single or two shots; about 5 received placebo; per-sample allocation not given. Samples were taken on day 63 after the first vaccine or placebo injection. Boston hosted the donor, who was an adult aged 18-55 years. Spike of the Wuhan-strain SARS-CoV-2 was expressed by an Ad26 vector, which formed the vaccine. Sequencing used immunoSEQ multiplex PCR; TCRdb keeps in-frame clones, though not all of them. The sample includes about 390,000 clones, approximately 91% of them seen just once. Trimming removed 0 bases at V and 3 bases at J, with 11 bases between. The CDR3 contains 15 residues. The germline V gene encodes CDR1 LNHDA and CDR2 SQIVND (reference sequence).

The TCR comes from a person between 18 and 59 years old who received the Ad26.COV2.S COVID-19 vaccine or a placebo. J is TRBJ1-1 and V is TRBV19; D might be TRBD1 (6 bases). The sequences come from peripheral blood, collected in a trial of Ad26.COV2.S vaccine versus placebo. CDR3 DNA sequence: TGTGCCAGTAGTATAGATGCAGGGGTGGACACTGAAGCTTTCTTT. Encoded protein: CASSIDAGVDTEAFF.